The clone carrying this T cell receptor beta chain has just a few counts. Its antigen is not identified. This specimen comes from a study of CD8 T cells in ankylosing spondylitis. Findings and limits, study-wide: As for the disease-linked clones, they showed a CD8+ phenotype and occurred at relatively low frequencies in peripheral blood. Earlier studies detected some motif variants in reactive arthritis synovial fluid and blood. Disease-associated clones were reportedly significantly overrepresented in matched ankylosing spondylitis synovial fluid. It appeared that ankylosing spondylitis blood was characterized by a TCR beta motif of fewer than ten highly homologous variants.

Germline CDR1 and CDR2: SGHTA and FQGNSA. V lost 4 bases and J lost 3; bases outside the gene matches: 8. The length of the CDR3 is 17 residues. Construction of TCR beta libraries was performed using quantitative 5'-RACE with molecular barcodes. Using its own MiXCR run on the 5' RACE reads, TCRdb lists one record per CDR3 protein. Of fewer than 650,000 distinct CDR3 sequences in the sample, roughly 13% are singletons; the top ten hold around 7%. The genes are TRBV7-2 and TRBJ2-6, with TRBD1 matching 8 bases. The receptor comes from a male donor with ankylosing spondylitis. The specimen was blood, either unsorted or a sorted T cell fraction (not recorded which). CDR3: CASSSHRGRNGANVLTF. The CDR3 nucleotides are TGTGCCAGCAGCTCACACAGGGGGAGGAATGGGGCCAACGTCCTGACTTTC. Full variable domain (outside the CDR3, taken from reference TRBV7-2 and TRBJ2-6): GAGVSQSPSNKVTEKGKDVELRCDPISGHTALYWYRQSLGQGLEFLIYFQGNSAPDKSGLPSDRFSAERTGGSVSTLTIQRTQQEDSAVYLCASSSHRGRNGANVLTFGAGSRLTVL.